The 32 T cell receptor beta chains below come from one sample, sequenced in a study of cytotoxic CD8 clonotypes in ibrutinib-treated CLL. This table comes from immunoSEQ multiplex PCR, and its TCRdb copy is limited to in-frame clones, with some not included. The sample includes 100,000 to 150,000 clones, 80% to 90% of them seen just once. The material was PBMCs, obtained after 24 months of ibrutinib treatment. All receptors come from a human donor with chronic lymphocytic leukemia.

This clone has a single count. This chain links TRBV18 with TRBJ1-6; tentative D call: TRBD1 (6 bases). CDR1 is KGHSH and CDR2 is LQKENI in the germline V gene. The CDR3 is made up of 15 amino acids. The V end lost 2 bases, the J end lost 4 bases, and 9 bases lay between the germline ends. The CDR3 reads CASSPGGQYNSPLHF. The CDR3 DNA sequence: TGTGCCAGCTCACCAGGGGGACAATATAATTCACCCCTCCACTTT.

The CDR3: CASSLESGGRRTEAFF. The CDR3 DNA follows: TGTGCCAGCAGTTTAGAAAGTGGCGGGAGAAGGACTGAAGCTTTCTTT. The rearrangement links TRBV27 to TRBJ1-1; D gene uncertain. Germline V gene data show CDR1 as MNHEY and CDR2 as SMNVEV (reference sequence). This CDR3 is 16 amino acids long. V lost 2 bases to trimming and J lost 5 bases, with 18 bases between them.

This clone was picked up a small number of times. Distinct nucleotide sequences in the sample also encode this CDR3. The CDR3 region is CSARQNTEAFF. The CDR3 DNA is TGCAGTGCTAGACAGAACACTGAAGCTTTCTTT. This chain joins TRBV20-1 and TRBJ1-1; D is undetermined. V lost 2 bases, J lost 1 base, and 2 bases lay in between. The CDR3 sequence is 11 residues long. Germline CDR1 is DFQATT and CDR2 is SNEGSKA (reference sequence).

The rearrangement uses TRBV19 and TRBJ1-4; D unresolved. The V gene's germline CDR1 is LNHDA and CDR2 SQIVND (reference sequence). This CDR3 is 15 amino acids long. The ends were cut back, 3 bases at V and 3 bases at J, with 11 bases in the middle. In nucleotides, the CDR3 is TGTGCCAGTAGTATGGGCGGCATTTCTAATGAAAAACTGTTTTTT. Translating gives CASSMGGISNEKLFF. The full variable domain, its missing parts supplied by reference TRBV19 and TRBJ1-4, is DGGITQSPKYLFRKEGQNVTLSCEQNLNHDAMYWYRQDPGQGLRLIYYSQIVNDFQKGDIAEGYSVSREKKESFPLTVTSAQKNPTAFYLCASSMGGISNEKLFFGSGTQLSVL.

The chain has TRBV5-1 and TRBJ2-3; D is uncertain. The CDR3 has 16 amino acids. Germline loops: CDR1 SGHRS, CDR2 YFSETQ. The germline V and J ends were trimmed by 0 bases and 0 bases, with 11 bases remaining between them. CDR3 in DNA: TGCGCCAGCAGCTTGGGGGCATCGTCCAGCACAGATACGCAGTATTTT. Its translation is CASSLGASSSTDTQYF.

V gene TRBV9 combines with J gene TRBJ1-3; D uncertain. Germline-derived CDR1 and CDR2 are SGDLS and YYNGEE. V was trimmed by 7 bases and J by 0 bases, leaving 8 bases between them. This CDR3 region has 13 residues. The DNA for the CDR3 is TGTGCCAGCTCAACGGGCTCTGGAAACACCATATATTTT. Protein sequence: CASSTGSGNTIYF.

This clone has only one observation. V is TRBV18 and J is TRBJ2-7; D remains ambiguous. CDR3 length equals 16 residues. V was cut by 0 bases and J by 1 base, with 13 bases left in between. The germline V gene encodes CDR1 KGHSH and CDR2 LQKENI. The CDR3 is CASSPPIWSDSYEQYF. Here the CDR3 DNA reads TGTGCCAGCTCACCACCGATCTGGTCGGATTCCTACGAGCAGTACTTC.

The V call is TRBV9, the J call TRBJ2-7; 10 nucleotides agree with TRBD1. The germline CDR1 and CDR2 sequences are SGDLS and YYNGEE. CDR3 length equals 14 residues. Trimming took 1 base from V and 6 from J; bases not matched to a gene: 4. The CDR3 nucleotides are TGTGCCAGCAGCGTACGTGACAGGGGGCCCGAGCAGTACTTC. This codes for CASSVRDRGPEQYF.

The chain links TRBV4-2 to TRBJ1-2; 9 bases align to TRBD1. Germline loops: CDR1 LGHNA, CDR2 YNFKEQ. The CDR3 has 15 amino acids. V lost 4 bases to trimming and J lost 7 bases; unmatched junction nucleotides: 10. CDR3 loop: CASSPPAGTGSGYTF. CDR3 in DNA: TGTGCCAGCAGCCCCCCGGCCGGGACAGGGAGTGGCTACACCTTC.

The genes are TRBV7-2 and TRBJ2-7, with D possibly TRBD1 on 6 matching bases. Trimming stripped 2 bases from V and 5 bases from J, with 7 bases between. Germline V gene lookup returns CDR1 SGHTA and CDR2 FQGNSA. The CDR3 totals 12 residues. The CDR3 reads CASSLRDNEQYF. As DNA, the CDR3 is TGTGCCAGCAGCTTACGGGACAACGAGCAGTACTTC. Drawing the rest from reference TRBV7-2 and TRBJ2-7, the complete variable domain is GAGVSQSPSNKVTEKGKDVELRCDPISGHTALYWYRQSLGQGLEFLIYFQGNSAPDKSGLPSDRFSAERTGGSVSTLTIQRTQQEDSAVYLCASSLRDNEQYFGPGTRLTVT.

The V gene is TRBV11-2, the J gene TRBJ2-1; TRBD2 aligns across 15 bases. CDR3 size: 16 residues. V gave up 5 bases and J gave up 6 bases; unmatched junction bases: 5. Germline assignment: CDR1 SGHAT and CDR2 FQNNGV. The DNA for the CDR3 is TGTGCCAGCAGCATACAGGGACTAGCGGGAGGCAATGAGCAGTTCTTC. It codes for CASSIQGLAGGNEQFF. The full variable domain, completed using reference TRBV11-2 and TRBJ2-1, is EAGVAQSPRYKIIEKRQSVAFWCNPISGHATLYWYQQILGQGPKLLIQFQNNGVVDDSQLPKDRFSAERLKGVDSTLKIQPAKLEDSAVYLCASSIQGLAGGNEQFFGPGTRLTVL.

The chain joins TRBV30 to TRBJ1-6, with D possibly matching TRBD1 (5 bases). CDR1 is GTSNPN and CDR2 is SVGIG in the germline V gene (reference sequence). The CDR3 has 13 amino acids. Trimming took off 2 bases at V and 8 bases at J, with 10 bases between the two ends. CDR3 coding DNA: TGTGCCTGGAGTCTGGGGCGGCATTCACCCCTCCACTTT. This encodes CAWSLGRHSPLHF.

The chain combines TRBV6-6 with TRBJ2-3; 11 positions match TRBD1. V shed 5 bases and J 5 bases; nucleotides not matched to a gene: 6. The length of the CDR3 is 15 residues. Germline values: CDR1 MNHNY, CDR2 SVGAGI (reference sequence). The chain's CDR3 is CASSVGQGARDTQYF. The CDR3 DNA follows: TGTGCCAGCAGTGTCGGACAGGGGGCGAGAGATACGCAGTATTTT.

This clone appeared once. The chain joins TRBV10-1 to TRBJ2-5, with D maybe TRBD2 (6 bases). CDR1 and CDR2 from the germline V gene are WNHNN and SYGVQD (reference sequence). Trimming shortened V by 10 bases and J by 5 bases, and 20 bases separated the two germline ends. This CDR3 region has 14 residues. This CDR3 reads CATPRRGPRETQYF. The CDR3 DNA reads TGCGCCACCCCCCGGCGGGGCCCGCGGGAGACCCAGTACTTC.

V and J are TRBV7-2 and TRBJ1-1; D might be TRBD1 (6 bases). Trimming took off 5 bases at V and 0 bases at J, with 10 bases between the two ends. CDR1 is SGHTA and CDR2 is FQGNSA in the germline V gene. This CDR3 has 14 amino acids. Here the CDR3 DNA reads TGTGCCAGCAGCACTACAGGGATGAACACTGAAGCTTTCTTT. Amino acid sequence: CASSTTGMNTEAFF.

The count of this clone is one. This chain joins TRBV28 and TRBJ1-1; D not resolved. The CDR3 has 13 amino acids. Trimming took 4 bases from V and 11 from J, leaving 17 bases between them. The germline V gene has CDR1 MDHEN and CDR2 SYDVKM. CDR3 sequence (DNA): TGTGCCAGCAGTTCATCTGAGAAGGTGGAGGCTTTCTTT. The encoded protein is CASSSSEKVEAFF.

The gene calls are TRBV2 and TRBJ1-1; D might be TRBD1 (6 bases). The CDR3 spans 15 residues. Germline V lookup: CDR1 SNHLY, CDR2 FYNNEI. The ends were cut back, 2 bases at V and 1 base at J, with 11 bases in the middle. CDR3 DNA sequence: TGTGCCAGCAGTGAATATGGGGGCCCGAACACTGAAGCTTTCTTT. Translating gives CASSEYGGPNTEAFF.

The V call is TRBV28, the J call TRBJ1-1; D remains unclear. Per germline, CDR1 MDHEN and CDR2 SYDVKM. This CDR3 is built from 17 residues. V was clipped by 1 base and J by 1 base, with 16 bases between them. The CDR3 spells CASSLFARERKNTEAFF. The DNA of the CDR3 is TGTGCCAGCAGTTTATTCGCCCGGGAGCGGAAGAACACTGAAGCTTTCTTT.

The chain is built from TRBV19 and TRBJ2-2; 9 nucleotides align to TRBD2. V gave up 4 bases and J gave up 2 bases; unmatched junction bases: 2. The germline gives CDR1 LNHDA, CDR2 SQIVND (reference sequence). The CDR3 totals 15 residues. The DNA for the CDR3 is TGTGCCAGTAGTACCGGGACTAGCAACACCGGGGAGCTGTTTTTT. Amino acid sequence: CASSTGTSNTGELFF.

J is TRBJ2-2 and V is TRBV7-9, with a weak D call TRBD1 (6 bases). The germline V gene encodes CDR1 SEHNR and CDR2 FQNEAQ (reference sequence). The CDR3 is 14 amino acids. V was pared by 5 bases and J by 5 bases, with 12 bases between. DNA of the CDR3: TGTGCCAGCAGCCGAGCAAGGGGGACCGGGGAGCTGTTTTTT. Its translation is CASSRARGTGELFF.

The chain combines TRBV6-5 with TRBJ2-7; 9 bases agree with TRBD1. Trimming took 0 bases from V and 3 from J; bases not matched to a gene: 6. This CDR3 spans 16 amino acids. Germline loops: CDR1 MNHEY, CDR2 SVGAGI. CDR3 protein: CASSYSLGTGYYEQYF. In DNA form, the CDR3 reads TGTGCCAGCAGTTACTCGTTGGGGACAGGGTACTACGAGCAGTACTTC.

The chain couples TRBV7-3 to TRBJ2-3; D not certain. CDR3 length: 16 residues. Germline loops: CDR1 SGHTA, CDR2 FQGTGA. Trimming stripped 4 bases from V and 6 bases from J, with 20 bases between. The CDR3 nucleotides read TGTGCCAGCAGCTCCCACCATAACGGCAGCAGGGATACGCAGTATTTT. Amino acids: CASSSHHNGSRDTQYF.

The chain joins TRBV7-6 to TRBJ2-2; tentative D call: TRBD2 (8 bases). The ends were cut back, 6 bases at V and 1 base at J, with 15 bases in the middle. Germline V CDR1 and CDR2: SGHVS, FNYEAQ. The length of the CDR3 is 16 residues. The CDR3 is CASRTGLAGNTGELFF. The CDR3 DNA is TGTGCCAGCAGGACAGGGCTAGCGGGGAACACCGGGGAGCTGTTTTTT.

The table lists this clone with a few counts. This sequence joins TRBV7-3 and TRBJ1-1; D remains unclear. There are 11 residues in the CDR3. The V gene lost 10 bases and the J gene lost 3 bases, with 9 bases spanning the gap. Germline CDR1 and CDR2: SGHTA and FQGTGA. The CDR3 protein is CATTADTEAFF. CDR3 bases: TGTGCCACCACGGCCGACACTGAAGCTTTCTTT.

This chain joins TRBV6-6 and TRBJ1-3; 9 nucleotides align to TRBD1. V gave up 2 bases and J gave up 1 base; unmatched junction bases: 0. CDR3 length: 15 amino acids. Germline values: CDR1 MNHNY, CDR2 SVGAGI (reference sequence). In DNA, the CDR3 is TGTGCCAGCAGTTACGGGACAGGGTCTGGAAACACCATATATTTT. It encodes CASSYGTGSGNTIYF.

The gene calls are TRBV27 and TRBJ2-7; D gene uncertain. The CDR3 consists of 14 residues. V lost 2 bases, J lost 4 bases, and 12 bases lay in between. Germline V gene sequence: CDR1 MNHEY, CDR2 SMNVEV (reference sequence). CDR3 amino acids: CASSLDGSLYEQYF. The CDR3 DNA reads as TGTGCCAGCAGTTTAGACGGTTCTCTGTACGAGCAGTACTTC.

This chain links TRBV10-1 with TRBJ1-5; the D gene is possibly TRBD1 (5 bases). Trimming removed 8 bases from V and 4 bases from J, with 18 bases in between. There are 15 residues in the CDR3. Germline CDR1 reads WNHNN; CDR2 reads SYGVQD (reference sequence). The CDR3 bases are TGCGCCAGCCTGTTGGACAAGACCAATAATCAGCCCCAGCATTTT. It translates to CASLLDKTNNQPQHF.

CDR3 coding DNA: TGTGCCACCAGCAGAGATCTCAATTCACCCCTCCACTTT. This translates into CATSRDLNSPLHF. The gene calls are TRBV15 and TRBJ1-6; D is ambiguous. There are 13 residues in the CDR3. Germline V gene sequence: CDR1 LNHNV, CDR2 YYDKDF (reference sequence). Trimming removed 0 bases at V and 7 bases at J, with 4 bases between.

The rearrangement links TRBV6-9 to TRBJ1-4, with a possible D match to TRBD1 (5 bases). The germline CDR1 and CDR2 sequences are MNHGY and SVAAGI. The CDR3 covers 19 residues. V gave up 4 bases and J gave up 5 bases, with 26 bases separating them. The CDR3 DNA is TGTGCCAGCAGTTCTCCACGACAGAACCCTACCCCGCTAAATGAAAAACTGTTTTTT. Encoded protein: CASSSPRQNPTPLNEKLFF.

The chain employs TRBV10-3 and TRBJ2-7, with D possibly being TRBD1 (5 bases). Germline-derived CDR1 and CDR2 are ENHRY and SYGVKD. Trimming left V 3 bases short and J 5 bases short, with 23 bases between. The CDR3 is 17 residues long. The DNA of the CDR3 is TGTGCCATCAGTGACACGTCTCCCAGGGCTAGTGTAAACGAGCAGTACTTC. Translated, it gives CAISDTSPRASVNEQYF.

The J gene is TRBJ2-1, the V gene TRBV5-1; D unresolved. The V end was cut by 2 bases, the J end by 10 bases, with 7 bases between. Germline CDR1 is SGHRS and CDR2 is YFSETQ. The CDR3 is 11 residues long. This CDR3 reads CASSFGSEQFF. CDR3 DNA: TGCGCCAGCAGCTTCGGGTCGGAGCAGTTCTTC.

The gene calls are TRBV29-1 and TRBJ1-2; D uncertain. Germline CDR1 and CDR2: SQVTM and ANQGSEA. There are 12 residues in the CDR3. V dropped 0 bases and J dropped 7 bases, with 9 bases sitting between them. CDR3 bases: TGCAGCGTTGAAGATCAGAAGGGTGGCTACACCTTC. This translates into CSVEDQKGGYTF.